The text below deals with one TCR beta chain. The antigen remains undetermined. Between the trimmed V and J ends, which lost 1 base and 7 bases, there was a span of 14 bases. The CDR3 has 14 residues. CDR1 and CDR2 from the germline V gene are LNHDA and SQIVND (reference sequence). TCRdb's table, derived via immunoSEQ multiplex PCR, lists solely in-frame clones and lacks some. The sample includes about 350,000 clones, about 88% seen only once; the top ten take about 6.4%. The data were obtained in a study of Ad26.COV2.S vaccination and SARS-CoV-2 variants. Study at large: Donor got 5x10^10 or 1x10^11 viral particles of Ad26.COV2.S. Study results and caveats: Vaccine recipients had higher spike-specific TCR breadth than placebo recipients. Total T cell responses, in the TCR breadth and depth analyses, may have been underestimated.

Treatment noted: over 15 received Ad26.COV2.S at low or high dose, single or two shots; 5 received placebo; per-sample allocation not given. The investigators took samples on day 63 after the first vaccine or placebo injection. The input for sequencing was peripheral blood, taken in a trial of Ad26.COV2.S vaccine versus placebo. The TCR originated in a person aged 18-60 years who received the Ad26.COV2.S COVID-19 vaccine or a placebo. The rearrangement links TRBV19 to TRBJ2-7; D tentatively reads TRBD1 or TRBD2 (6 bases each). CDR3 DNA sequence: TGTGCCAGTAGTATAGGGGGGGCGCAACGGGAGCAGTACTTC. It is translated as CASSIGGAQREQYF.